This TCR beta chain derives from a study of blood T cell repertoires in COVID-19. Looking at the study overall: Collection of acute and convalescent COVID-19 samples took place in the United States, Italy and Spain.

From germline, CDR1 is KGHSH and CDR2 LQKENI. This CDR3 comprises 15 residues. V lost 0 bases to trimming and J lost 5 bases; unmatched junction nucleotides: 3. Using immunoSEQ multiplex PCR, the repertoire was profiled, and TCRdb retains in-frame clones only, with some absent. Here the sample spans roughly 27,000 clones, around 89% being singletons. The chain uses TRBV18 and TRBJ1-4; 7 positions match TRBD1. This TCR derives from a human donor in a cohort sampled during active COVID-19. The sample taken for sequencing was peripheral blood. In DNA form, the CDR3 reads TGTGCCAGCTCACCACCGGGACAGAGGAATGAAAAACTGTTTTTT. It translates to CASSPPGQRNEKLFF. Complete variable domain (other parts from reference TRBV18 and TRBJ1-4): NAGVMQNPRHLVRRRGQEARLRCSPMKGHSHVYWYRQLPEEGLKFMVYLQKENIIDESGMPKERFSAEFPKEGPSILRIQQVVRGDSAAYFCASSPPGQRNEKLFFGSGTQLSVL.